The 21 T cell receptor beta chains below all came from one sample that was sequenced in a study of early T cells in non-severe SARS-CoV-2 infection. TCRdb redid the calling of the 5' RACE reads with MiXCR, one entry per CDR3 protein. The table has approximately 44,000 distinct CDR3 sequences, 9% to 15% seen once; the top ten hold about a sixth. The specimen sequenced was whole blood. These receptors were taken from an adult who was a healthcare worker with PCR-confirmed SARS-CoV-2 infection or an uninfected control (not recorded which).

This clonotype was detected ten times or more. The chain combines TRBV9 with TRBJ1-4; D is undetermined. Trimming removed 3 bases from V and 0 bases from J, with 6 bases in between. From germline, CDR1 is SGDLS and CDR2 YYNGEE. The CDR3 is 14 residues long. CDR3 bases: TGTGCCAGCAGCGCACAGACAACTAATGAAAAACTGTTTTTT. Translating it yields CASSAQTTNEKLFF.

CDR3: CASSLFRTGVSYEQYF. DNA of the CDR3: TGTGCCAGCAGTTTATTCAGAACAGGGGTCTCCTACGAGCAGTACTTC. The chain has TRBV28 and TRBJ2-7; 7 bases align to TRBD1. V shed 1 base and J 0 bases; nucleotides not matched to a gene: 6. Germline-derived CDR1 and CDR2 are MDHEN and SYDVKM. This CDR3 contains 16 residues.

This clonotype was seen ten or more times. V and J are TRBV19 and TRBJ2-7; 10 nucleotides align to TRBD2. V lost 8 bases, J lost 4 bases, and 5 bases stayed unmatched. This CDR3 region has 13 residues. The V gene's germline CDR1 is LNHDA and CDR2 SQIVND (reference sequence). The CDR3 coding sequence is TGTGCCAGTGGTACTAGCGGGATATACGAGCAGTACTTC. This translates into CASGTSGIYEQYF.

This clonotype turned up a few times. This chain connects TRBV29-1 to TRBJ2-1, with no clear D. V dropped 7 bases and J dropped 5 bases, with 9 bases sitting between them. The CDR3 totals 11 residues. CDR1 and CDR2 (germline): SQVTM, ANQGSEA. The CDR3 DNA reads TGCAGCGCCGAAAGGGACAATGAGCAGTTCTTC. Translation gives CSAERDNEQFF.

This clonotype is medium-sized in the sample. The gene calls are TRBV6-4 and TRBJ2-3; 9 bases fit TRBD2. The junction had 4 bases not matched to a gene; V was cut back by 2 bases and J by 4 bases. Looked up from germline, CDR1 is MRHNA and CDR2 is SNTAGT. This CDR3 contains 15 residues. The CDR3: CASSDRAGGSDTQYF. DNA of the CDR3: TGTGCCAGCAGTGACCGAGCGGGGGGATCAGATACGCAGTATTTT.

V gene TRBV6-5 combines with J gene TRBJ2-2; TRBD1 agrees at 8 bases. This CDR3 is built from 14 residues. CDR1 MNHEY and CDR2 SVGAGI come from the germline V gene. The V gene end was trimmed by 6 bases and the J gene end by 7 bases; junction bases not matched to a gene: 7. Written as DNA, the CDR3 is TGTGCCAGCAGATCCTCAGGGGGCCTCGGGGAGCTGTTTTTT. This translates into CASRSSGGLGELFF.

The rearrangement links TRBV5-1 to TRBJ2-7; weak D call: TRBD2 (5 bases). Between the trimmed V and J ends, which lost 0 bases and 3 bases, there was a span of 10 bases. CDR1 SGHRS and CDR2 YFSETQ come from the germline V gene. The CDR3 covers 14 residues. The CDR3, as DNA: TGCGCCAGCAGCTTGGAGGGAGCCCTCTACGAGCAGTACTTC. Translating it yields CASSLEGALYEQYF.

With regard to this clonotype: Just one base apart from a much larger clone, this may be a read error. As the CDR3 is not closed by the conserved phenylalanine or tryptophan, this likely results from a read error. The rearrangement joins TRBV7-2 to TRBJ1-1, with D hard to call. The CDR3 has 11 amino acids. With 5 bases removed from V and 9 bases from J, the gap between germline ends came to 10 bases. Germline assignment: CDR1 SGHTA and CDR2 FQGNSA. The CDR3 protein is CASSAEIKAFL. CDR3 in DNA: TGTGCCAGCAGCGCAGAAATAAAAGCTTTCCTT.

The sample holds many counts of this clonotype. V usage is TRBV11-2 and J usage is TRBJ2-1, with D maybe TRBD1 (6 bases). The CDR3 consists of 17 residues. Trimming shortened V by 6 bases and J by 4 bases, and 22 bases separated the two germline ends. The germline gives CDR1 SGHAT, CDR2 FQNNGV. The CDR3 region is CASSRTPTGWKYNEQFF. The CDR3, as DNA: TGTGCCAGCAGTCGAACCCCTACAGGGTGGAAGTACAATGAGCAGTTCTTC.

This clonotype has at least ten counts. The gene calls are TRBV12-3 or TRBV12-4 and TRBJ1-1; D gene ambiguous. The germline V and J ends were trimmed by 3 bases and 2 bases, with 10 bases remaining between them. The CDR3 is 14 residues long. The DNA for the CDR3 is TGTGCCAGCAGTTTGGACCCAGGAAACACTGAAGCTTTCTTT. Translated: CASSLDPGNTEAFF.

On this clonotype itself: Compared with germline, one end of the junction differs, possibly owing to a read error. This rearrangement joins TRBV20-1 to TRBJ2-7; 8 bases fit TRBD2. Germline CDR1 is DFQATT and CDR2 is SNEGSKA (reference sequence). This CDR3 has 15 residues. Here the CDR3 reads CSANPGLEGGNERYF. The CDR3 bases are TGCAGTGCTAACCCGGGACTAGAGGGCGGAAACGAGCGGTACTTC.

This clonotype was seen many times. This chain links TRBV28 with TRBJ2-1; D is perhaps TRBD2 (6 bases). Looked up from germline, CDR1 is MDHEN and CDR2 is SYDVKM. Trimming left V 6 bases short and J 5 bases short, with 14 bases between. CDR3 length: 14 residues. CDR3 DNA sequence: TGTGCCAGCAGAGAACTAGCCCCAAACAATGAGCAGTTCTTC. Its protein product is CASRELAPNNEQFF.

Points on this clonotype: One end of the junction does not line up with germline, which may come from a read error. This rearrangement joins TRBV28 to TRBJ2-5; the D is unclear. Germline V CDR1 and CDR2: MDHEN, SYDVKM. The CDR3 totals 16 residues. DNA of the CDR3: TGTGCCAGCAATTTACTGTCAATACTTATTGTCGAGACCCAGTACTTC. Translation gives CASNLLSILIVETQYF.

This clonotype has a count of ten or more. J is TRBJ2-7 and V is TRBV9; a possible D gene is TRBD1 (7 bases). The CDR3 runs 13 residues. Trimming left V 4 bases short and J 6 bases short, with 14 bases between. Germline V gene lookup returns CDR1 SGDLS and CDR2 YYNGEE. The CDR3 nucleotides are TGTGCCAGCAGCCCCTCAGGGGGGCGCGAGCAGTACTTC. Its protein is CASSPSGGREQYF.

This clonotype was counted a few times. The V and J genes are TRBV7-6 and TRBJ2-3, with 13 bases matching TRBD2. Unmatched junction bases numbered 10, after V lost 4 bases and J lost 6 bases. The V gene's germline CDR1 is SGHVS and CDR2 FNYEAQ. The CDR3 is 17 amino acids. CDR3 DNA sequence: TGTGCCAGCAGCTCGAGACTAGCGGGAGGATCGGCGGATACGCAGTATTTT. It translates to CASSSRLAGGSADTQYF. The whole variable domain, remainder taken from reference TRBV7-6 and TRBJ2-3, is GAGVSQSPRYKVTKRGQDVALRCDPISGHVSLYWYRQALGQGPEFLTYFNYEAQQDKSGLPNDRFSAERPEGSISTLTIQRTEQRDSAMYRCASSSRLAGGSADTQYFGPGTRLTVL.

This clonotype was seen a handful of times. The chain combines TRBV28 with TRBJ2-1, with 11 bases lining up with TRBD2. Germline assignment: CDR1 MDHEN and CDR2 SYDVKM. V shed 5 bases, J shed 1 base, and the junction held 1 base outside the gene matches. This CDR3 region has 15 residues. CDR3 sequence (DNA): TGTGCCAGCAGTAGACTAGCGGGATCCTACAATGAGCAGTTCTTC. This codes for CASSRLAGSYNEQFF.

In its sample, this clonotype was seen a few times. The chain employs TRBV4-3 and TRBJ2-2; no firm D call. This CDR3 spans 16 amino acids. Germline loops: CDR1 LGHNA, CDR2 YSLEER. Trimming removed 2 bases at V and 4 bases at J, with 14 bases between. In nucleotides, the CDR3 is TGCGCCAGCAGCCAACAGAACAGCCCCGGCACCGGGGAGCTGTTTTTT. Its translation is CASSQQNSPGTGELFF.

This clonotype was counted many times. The J gene is TRBJ2-7, the V gene TRBV6-5; weak D call: TRBD2 (5 bases). V lost 3 bases to trimming and J lost 2 bases, with 11 bases between them. Germline V gene sequence: CDR1 MNHEY, CDR2 SVGAGI. This CDR3 is built from 14 residues. The CDR3, as DNA: TGTGCCAGCAGTTATTACCGGGGTCCCTACGAGCAGTACTTC. Translating it yields CASSYYRGPYEQYF.

The CDR3, as DNA: TGTGCCAGCAGCTTCGAGCGCTACGAGCAGTACTTC. Its translation is CASSFERYEQYF. This chain joins TRBV7-9 and TRBJ2-7; D ambiguous. V lost 3 bases, J lost 3 bases, and 6 bases lay in between. This CDR3 contains 12 residues. Germline V gene lookup returns CDR1 SEHNR and CDR2 FQNEAQ (reference sequence).

Of note for this clonotype: A much larger clonotype is one base distant, so this may be a read error. The chain combines TRBV6-5 with TRBJ1-1, with D tentatively TRBD1 (6 bases). CDR1 MNHEY and CDR2 SVGAGI come from the germline V gene. The CDR3 covers 12 residues. CDR3 in amino acids: CASSYWGAEVFF. The CDR3 DNA sequence: TGTGCCAGCAGTTACTGGGGGGCTGAAGTTTTCTTT.

The chain employs TRBV6-5 and TRBJ2-7, with D possibly called TRBD1 or TRBD2 (5 bases each). This CDR3 contains 13 residues. The V gene lost 5 bases and the J gene lost 3 bases, with 11 bases spanning the gap. Germline CDR1 reads MNHEY; CDR2 reads SVGAGI. CDR3 amino acids: CASSRDLRYEQYF. The DNA for the CDR3 is TGTGCCAGCAGTAGGGACCTCCGCTACGAGCAGTACTTC.